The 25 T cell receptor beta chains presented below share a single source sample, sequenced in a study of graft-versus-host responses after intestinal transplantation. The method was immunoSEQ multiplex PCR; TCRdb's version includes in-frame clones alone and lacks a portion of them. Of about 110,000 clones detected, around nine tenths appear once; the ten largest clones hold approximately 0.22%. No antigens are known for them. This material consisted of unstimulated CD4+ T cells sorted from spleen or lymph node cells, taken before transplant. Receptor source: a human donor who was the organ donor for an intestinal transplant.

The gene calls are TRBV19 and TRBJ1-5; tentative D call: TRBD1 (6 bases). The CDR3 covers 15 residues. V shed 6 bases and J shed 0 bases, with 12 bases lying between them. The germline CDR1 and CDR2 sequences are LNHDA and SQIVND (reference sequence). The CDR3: CASSRTDYSNQPQHF. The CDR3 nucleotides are TGTGCCAGTAGCCGGACAGATTATAGCAATCAGCCCCAGCATTTT.

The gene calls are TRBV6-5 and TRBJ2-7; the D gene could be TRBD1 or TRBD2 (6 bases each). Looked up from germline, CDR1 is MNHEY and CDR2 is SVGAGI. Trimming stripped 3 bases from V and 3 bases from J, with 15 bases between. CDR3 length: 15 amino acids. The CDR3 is CASSYEWGAFYEQYF. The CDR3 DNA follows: TGTGCCAGCAGTTATGAATGGGGGGCGTTCTACGAGCAGTACTTC.

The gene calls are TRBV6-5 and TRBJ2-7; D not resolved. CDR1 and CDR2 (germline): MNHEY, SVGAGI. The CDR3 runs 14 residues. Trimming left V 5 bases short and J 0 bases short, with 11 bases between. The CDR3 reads CASSPQLFSYEQYF. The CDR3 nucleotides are TGTGCCAGCAGTCCCCAGCTATTCTCCTACGAGCAGTACTTC.

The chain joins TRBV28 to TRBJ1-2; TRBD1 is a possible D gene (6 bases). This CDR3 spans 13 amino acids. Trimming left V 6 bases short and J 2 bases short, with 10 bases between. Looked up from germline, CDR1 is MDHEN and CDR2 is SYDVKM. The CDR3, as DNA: TGTGCCAGCAGGACAGGACGGAACTATGGCTACACCTTC. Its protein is CASRTGRNYGYTF.

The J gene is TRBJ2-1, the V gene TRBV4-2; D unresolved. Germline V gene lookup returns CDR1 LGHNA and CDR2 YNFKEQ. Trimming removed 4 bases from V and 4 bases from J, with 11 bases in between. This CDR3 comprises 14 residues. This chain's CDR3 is CASSRTEQYNEQFF. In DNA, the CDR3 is TGTGCCAGCAGCCGTACGGAACAGTACAATGAGCAGTTCTTC.

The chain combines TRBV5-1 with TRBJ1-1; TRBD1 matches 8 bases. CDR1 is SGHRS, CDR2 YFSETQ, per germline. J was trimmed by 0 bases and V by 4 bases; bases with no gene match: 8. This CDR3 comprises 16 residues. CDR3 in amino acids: CASSPRQGSLNTEAFF. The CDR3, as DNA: TGCGCCAGCAGCCCCAGACAGGGGTCCCTGAACACTGAAGCTTTCTTT.

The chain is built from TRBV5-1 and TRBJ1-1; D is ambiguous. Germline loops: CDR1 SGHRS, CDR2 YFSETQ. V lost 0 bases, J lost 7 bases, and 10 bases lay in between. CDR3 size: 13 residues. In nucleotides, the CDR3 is TGCGCCAGCAGCTTGGCGGTCAAAAATGAAGCTTTCTTT. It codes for CASSLAVKNEAFF.

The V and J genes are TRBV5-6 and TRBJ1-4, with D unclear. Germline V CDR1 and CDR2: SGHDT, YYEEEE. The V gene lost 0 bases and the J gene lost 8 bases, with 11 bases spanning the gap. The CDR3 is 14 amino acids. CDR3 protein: CASSLGVLNEKLFF. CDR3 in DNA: TGTGCCAGCAGCTTGGGGGTCCTAAACGAAAAACTGTTTTTT.

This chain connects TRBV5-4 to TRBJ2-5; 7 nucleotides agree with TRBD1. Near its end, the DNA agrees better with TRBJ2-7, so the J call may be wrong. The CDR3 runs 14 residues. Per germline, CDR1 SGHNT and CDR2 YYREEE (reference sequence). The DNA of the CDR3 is TGTGCCAGCAGCTTGGACAGGGGCCCTTACGAGCAGTACTTC. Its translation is CASSLDRGPYEQYF.

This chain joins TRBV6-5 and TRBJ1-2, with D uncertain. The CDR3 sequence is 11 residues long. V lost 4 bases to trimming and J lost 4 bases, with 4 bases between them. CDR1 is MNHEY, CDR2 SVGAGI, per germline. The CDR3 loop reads CASSLVYGYTF. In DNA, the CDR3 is TGTGCCAGCAGTTTAGTCTATGGCTACACCTTC.

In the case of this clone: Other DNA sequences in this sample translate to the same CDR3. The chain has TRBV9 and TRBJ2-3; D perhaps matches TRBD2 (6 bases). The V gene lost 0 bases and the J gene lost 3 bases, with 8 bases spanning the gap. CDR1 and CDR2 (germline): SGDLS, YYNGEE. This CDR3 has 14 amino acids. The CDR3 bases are TGTGCCAGCAGCGTAGGGCTAGCGACAGATACGCAGTATTTT. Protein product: CASSVGLATDTQYF.

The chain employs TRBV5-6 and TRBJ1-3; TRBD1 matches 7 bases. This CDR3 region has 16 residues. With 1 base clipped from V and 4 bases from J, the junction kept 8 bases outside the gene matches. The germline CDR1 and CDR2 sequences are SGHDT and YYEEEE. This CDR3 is CASSLYIAGGGNTIYF. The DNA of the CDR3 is TGTGCCAGCAGCTTGTATATCGCAGGGGGAGGAAACACCATATATTTT.

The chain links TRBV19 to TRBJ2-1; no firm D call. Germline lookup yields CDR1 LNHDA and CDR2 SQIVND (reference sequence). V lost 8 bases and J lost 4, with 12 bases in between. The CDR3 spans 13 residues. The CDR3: CASRSIRYNEQFF. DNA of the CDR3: TGTGCCAGTCGTAGTATAAGGTACAATGAGCAGTTCTTC.

The CDR3 region has the DNA TGTGCCAGCAGTGAAGACGACAGTACACTTAACTATGGCTACACCTTC. This translates into CASSEDDSTLNYGYTF. This chain connects TRBV6-1 to TRBJ1-2; a weak D match, TRBD1 (5 bases). The CDR3 covers 16 residues. CDR1 and CDR2 from the germline V gene are MNHNS and SASEGT. V was trimmed by 1 base and J by 1 base, leaving 13 bases between them.

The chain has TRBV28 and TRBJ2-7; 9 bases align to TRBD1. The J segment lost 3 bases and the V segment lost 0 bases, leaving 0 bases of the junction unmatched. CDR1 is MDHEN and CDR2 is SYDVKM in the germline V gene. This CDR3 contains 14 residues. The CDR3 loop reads CASSLWTGGYEQYF. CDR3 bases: TGTGCCAGCAGTTTATGGACAGGGGGCTACGAGCAGTACTTC.

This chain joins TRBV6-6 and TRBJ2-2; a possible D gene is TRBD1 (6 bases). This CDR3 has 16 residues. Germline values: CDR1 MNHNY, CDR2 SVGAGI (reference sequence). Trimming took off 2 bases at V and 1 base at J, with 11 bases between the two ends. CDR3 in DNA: TGTGCCAGCAGTTACGGGCAGGGGCGGAACACCGGGGAGCTGTTTTTT. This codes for CASSYGQGRNTGELFF.

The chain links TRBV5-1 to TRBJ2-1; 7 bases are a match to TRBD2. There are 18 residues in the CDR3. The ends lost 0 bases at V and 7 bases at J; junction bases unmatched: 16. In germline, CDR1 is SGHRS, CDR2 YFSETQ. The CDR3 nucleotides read TGCGCCAGCAGCTTGGTTACCCCAAAACGGCTAGCGGTGAATGAGCAGTTCTTC. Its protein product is CASSLVTPKRLAVNEQFF.

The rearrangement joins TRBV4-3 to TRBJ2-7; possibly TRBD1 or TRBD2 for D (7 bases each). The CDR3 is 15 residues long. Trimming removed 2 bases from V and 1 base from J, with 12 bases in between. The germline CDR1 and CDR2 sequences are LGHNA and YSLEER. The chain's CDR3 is CASSQPGGGSYEQYF. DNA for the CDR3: TGCGCCAGCAGCCAACCAGGGGGAGGGTCCTACGAGCAGTACTTC.

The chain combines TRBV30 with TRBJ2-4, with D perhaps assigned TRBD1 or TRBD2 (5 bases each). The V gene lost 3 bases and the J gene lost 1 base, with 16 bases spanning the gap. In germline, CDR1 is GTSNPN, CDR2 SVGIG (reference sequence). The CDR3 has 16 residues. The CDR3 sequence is CAWSVPRDLAKNIQYF. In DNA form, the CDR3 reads TGTGCCTGGAGCGTACCGAGGGACCTCGCCAAAAACATTCAGTACTTC.

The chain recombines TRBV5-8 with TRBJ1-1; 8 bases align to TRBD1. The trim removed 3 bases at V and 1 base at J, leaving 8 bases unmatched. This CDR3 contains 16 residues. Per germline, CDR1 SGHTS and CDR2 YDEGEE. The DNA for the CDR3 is TGTGCCAGCAGCTCCCACGCGACAGGGGAGAACACTGAAGCTTTCTTT. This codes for CASSSHATGENTEAFF.

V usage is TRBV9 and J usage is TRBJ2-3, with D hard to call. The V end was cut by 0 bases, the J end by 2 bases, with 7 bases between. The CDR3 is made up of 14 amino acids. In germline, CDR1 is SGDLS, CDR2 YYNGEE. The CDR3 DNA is TGTGCCAGCAGCGTAGTTGGGATCACAGATACGCAGTATTTT. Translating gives CASSVVGITDTQYF. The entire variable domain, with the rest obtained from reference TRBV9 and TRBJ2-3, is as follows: DSGVTQTPKHLITATGQRVTLRCSPRSGDLSVYWYQQSLDQGLQFLIQYYNGEERAKGNILERFSAQQFPDLHSELNLSSLELGDSALYFCASSVVGITDTQYFGPGTRLTVL.

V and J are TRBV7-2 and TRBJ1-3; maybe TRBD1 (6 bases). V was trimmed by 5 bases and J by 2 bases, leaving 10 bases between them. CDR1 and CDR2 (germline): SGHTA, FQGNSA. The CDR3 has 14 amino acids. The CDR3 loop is CASSPQGTGNTIYF. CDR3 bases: TGTGCCAGCAGCCCCCAGGGGACTGGAAACACCATATATTTT.

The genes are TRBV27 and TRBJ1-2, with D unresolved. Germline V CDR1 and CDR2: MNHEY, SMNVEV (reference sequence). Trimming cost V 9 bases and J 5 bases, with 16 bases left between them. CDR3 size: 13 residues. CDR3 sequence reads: CASMDLSTYGYTF. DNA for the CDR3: TGTGCCAGTATGGACTTATCCACATATGGCTACACCTTC.

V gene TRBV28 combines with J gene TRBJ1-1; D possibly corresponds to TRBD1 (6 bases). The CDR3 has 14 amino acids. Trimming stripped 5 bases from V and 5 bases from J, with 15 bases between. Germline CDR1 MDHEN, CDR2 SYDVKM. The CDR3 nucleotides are TGTGCCAGCAGTGATCGGAGGGGGTGGACTGAAGCTTTCTTT. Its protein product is CASSDRRGWTEAFF.

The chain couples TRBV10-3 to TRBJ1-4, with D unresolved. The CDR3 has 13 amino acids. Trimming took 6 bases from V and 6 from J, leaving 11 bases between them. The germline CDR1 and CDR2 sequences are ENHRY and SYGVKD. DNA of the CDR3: TGTGCCATCAGGGGGTCAGCGGATGAAAAACTGTTTTTT. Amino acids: CAIRGSADEKLFF.